The 12 T cell receptor beta chains in this list originate from one sample, sequenced in a study of T cells after posttransplantation cyclophosphamide. The naive gate required viable CD3+CD4+ or CD3+CD8+ cells with CCR7+CD45RA+CD45RO-CD95-CD27+CD28+ phenotype. Clones were sequenced by immunoSEQ multiplex PCR, and TCRdb holds only the in-frame ones, with some missing. The sample includes more than 30,000 clones, just over 90% of them seen just once. What was sequenced was naive CD4+ T cells sorted from PBMCs. These receptors originate from a woman aged 60 to 75 in good health, CMV-negative, and a related stem cell transplant donor.

V usage is TRBV28 and J usage is TRBJ2-4; unclear D gene. The V end was cut by 4 bases, the J end by 0 bases, with 10 bases between. Germline lookup yields CDR1 MDHEN and CDR2 SYDVKM. The CDR3 covers 15 residues. Here the CDR3 DNA reads TGTGCCAGCAGTTGGGCCTCGGCAGCCAAAAACATTCAGTACTTC. It yields the protein CASSWASAAKNIQYF.

The V and J genes are TRBV19 and TRBJ2-3; TRBD1 matches 8 bases. CDR1 LNHDA and CDR2 SQIVND come from the germline V gene (reference sequence). V shed 4 bases and J 6 bases; nucleotides not matched to a gene: 3. This CDR3 is built from 13 residues. The CDR3 DNA follows: TGTGCCAGTAGTAGACAGGGGTACGATACGCAGTATTTT. Protein: CASSRQGYDTQYF.

V usage is TRBV4-1 and J usage is TRBJ1-4, with D tentatively TRBD1 (6 bases). CDR3 length equals 15 residues. The V end lost 6 bases, the J end lost 7 bases, and 18 bases lay between the germline ends. CDR1 is MGHRA and CDR2 is YSYEKL in the germline V gene. CDR3 sequence: CASSVRGAGGEKLFF. The CDR3 bases are TGCGCCAGCAGTGTACGGGGGGCGGGAGGTGAAAAACTGTTTTTT.

This clone was recorded once. This chain links TRBV18 with TRBJ2-7; 13 positions match TRBD2. With V trimmed by 8 bases and J by 2 bases, 6 bases remained unmatched. Germline V gene data show CDR1 as KGHSH and CDR2 as LQKENI. This CDR3 contains 15 residues. CDR3 nucleotides: TGTGCCAGCGCCGGGACTAGCGGGGAAACCTACGAGCAGTACTTC. Its protein product is CASAGTSGETYEQYF.

The chain carries TRBV28 and TRBJ2-1; weak D call: TRBD2 (6 bases). Germline V lookup: CDR1 MDHEN, CDR2 SYDVKM. This CDR3 spans 17 amino acids. V was shortened by 7 bases and J by 4 bases, with 23 bases between the two germline ends. CDR3 in DNA: TGTGCCAGCACCTCCCCTGCGGCCGGGGGATCTTACAATGAGCAGTTCTTC. It is translated as CASTSPAAGGSYNEQFF.

V is TRBV5-1 and J is TRBJ2-1; 10 bases are shared with TRBD1. This CDR3 has 15 amino acids. The germline V gene has CDR1 SGHRS and CDR2 YFSETQ. Trimming removed 2 bases from V and 4 bases from J; junction bases left unmatched: 3. CDR3 sequence reads: CASSFSGQGYNEQFF. In nucleotides, the CDR3 is TGCGCCAGCAGCTTCTCGGGACAGGGGTACAATGAGCAGTTCTTC.

For the CDR3, the DNA is TGTGCCAGCAGCTTATCCCCAGGGGTGGACAAAAACATTCAGTACTTC. Its protein product is CASSLSPGVDKNIQYF. This chain links TRBV7-6 with TRBJ2-4; D might be TRBD1 (6 bases). This CDR3 has 16 amino acids. The V and J ends lost 2 bases and 3 bases respectively, with 14 bases between them. The germline CDR1 and CDR2 sequences are SGHVS and FNYEAQ.

The rearrangement joins TRBV20-1 to TRBJ1-2, with 7 bases matching TRBD1. The CDR3 has 11 amino acids. In germline, CDR1 is DFQATT, CDR2 SNEGSKA (reference sequence). The J segment lost 8 bases and the V segment lost 5 bases, leaving 5 bases of the junction unmatched. This chain's CDR3 is CSAFGQAGYTF. The CDR3 nucleotides are TGCAGTGCTTTTGGACAGGCCGGCTACACCTTC.

This sequence joins TRBV27 and TRBJ2-5; 14 bases line up with TRBD2. This CDR3 is built from 17 residues. Germline values: CDR1 MNHEY, CDR2 SMNVEV (reference sequence). Trimming took 5 bases from V and 3 from J; bases not matched to a gene: 8. The CDR3 is CASSNRGLAGGKETQYF. Written as DNA, the CDR3 is TGTGCCAGCAGTAACCGAGGACTAGCGGGGGGTAAAGAGACCCAGTACTTC.

CDR3 loop: CASRVAGGSEQYF. In DNA, the CDR3 is TGTGCCAGCAGGGTAGCGGGAGGGAGTGAGCAGTACTTC. V and J are TRBV2 and TRBJ2-7; 11 bases match TRBD2. This CDR3 contains 13 residues. With V trimmed by 6 bases and J by 7 bases, 5 bases remained unmatched. CDR1 SNHLY and CDR2 FYNNEI come from the germline V gene.

The chain is built from TRBV15 and TRBJ1-2; 9 bases match TRBD1. CDR1 and CDR2 (germline): LNHNV, YYDKDF (reference sequence). CDR3 length: 15 amino acids. Trimming at V came to 4 bases and at J to 7 bases, leaving 10 bases not matched to a gene. The CDR3: CATSKWDRDVSGYTF. CDR3 coding DNA: TGTGCCACCAGCAAATGGGACAGGGATGTCTCTGGCTACACCTTC.

This clone is a singleton in its sample. The V and J genes are TRBV9 and TRBJ2-3, with D maybe TRBD2 (6 bases). Germline lookup yields CDR1 SGDLS and CDR2 YYNGEE. V was clipped by 9 bases and J by 0 bases, with 14 bases between them. The CDR3 consists of 14 residues. The CDR3 is CATSQAGSTDTQYF. CDR3 sequence (DNA): TGTGCCACCTCTCAGGCGGGAAGCACAGATACGCAGTATTTT. Together with reference TRBV9 and TRBJ2-3, the CDR3 gives the full variable domain: DSGVTQTPKHLITATGQRVTLRCSPRSGDLSVYWYQQSLDQGLQFLIQYYNGEERAKGNILERFSAQQFPDLHSELNLSSLELGDSALYFCATSQAGSTDTQYFGPGTRLTVL.